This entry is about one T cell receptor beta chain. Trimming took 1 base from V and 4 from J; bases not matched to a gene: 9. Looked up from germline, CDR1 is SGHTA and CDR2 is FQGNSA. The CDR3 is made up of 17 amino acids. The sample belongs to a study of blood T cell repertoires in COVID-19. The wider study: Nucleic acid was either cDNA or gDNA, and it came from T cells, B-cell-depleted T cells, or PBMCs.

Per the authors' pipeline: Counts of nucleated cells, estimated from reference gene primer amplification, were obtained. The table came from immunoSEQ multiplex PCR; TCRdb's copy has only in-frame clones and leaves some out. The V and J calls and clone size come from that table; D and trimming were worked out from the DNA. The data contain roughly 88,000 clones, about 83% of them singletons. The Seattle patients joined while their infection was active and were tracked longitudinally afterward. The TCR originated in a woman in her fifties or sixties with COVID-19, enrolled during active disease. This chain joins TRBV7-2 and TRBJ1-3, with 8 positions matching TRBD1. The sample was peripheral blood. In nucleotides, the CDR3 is TGTGCCAGCAGCTTAGTTGGGCAGGGGGCTTCCGGAAACACCATATATTTT. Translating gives CASSLVGQGASGNTIYF.